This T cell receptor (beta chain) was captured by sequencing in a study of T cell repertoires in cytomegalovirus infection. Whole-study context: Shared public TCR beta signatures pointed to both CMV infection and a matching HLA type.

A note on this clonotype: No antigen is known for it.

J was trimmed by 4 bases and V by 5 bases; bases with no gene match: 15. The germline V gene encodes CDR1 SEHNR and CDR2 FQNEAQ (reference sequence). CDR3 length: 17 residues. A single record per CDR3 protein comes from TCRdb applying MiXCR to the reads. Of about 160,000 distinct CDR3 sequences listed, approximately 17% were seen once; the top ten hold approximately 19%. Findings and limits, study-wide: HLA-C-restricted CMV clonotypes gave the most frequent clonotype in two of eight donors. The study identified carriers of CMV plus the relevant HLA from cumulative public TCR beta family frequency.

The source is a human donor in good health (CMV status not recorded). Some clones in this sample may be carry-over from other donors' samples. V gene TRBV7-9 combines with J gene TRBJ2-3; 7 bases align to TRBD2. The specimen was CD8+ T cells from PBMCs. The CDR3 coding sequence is TGTGCCAGCAGCACCCGAGGGACTACCTCACCGGCAGATACGCAGTATTTT. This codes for CASSTRGTTSPADTQYF. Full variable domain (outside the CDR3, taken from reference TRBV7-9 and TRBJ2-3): DTGVSQNPRHKITKRGQNVTFRCDPISEHNRLYWYRQTLGQGPEFLTYFQNEAQLEKSRLLSDRFSAERPKGSFSTLEIQRTEQGDSAMYLCASSTRGTTSPADTQYFGPGTRLTVL.